This T cell receptor (beta chain) is drawn from a study of glioma-infiltrating T cells. Whole-study findings and limits: CDR3 overlap between tissue and blood was very small. Tissue-blood divergence was below expectation in non-neoplastic patients, above in gliomas.

Germline V lookup: CDR1 LNHNV, CDR2 YYDKDF (reference sequence). The CDR3 runs 16 residues. The sample holds one count of this clonotype. The antigen remains undetermined. Compared with germline, one end of the junction differs, possibly owing to a read error. Amplification of TCR alpha and beta CDR3 regions from RNA used iRepertoire nested multiplex PCR. Input was 100-400 ng of tissue mRNA or PBMC total RNA. TCRdb itself ran the multiplex PCR reads through MiXCR, one entry per CDR3 protein. The sample yields some 90,000 distinct CDR3 sequences, 35% to 45% seen once. This TCR was recovered from a human donor with low-grade glioma or glioblastoma, undergoing nonglioma brain surgery, or in good health (not recorded which). V gene TRBV15 combines with J gene TRBJ1-1, with no clear D. The specimen was glioma tissue, nonneoplastic brain tissue, or PBMCs (not recorded which). The CDR3 loop is CGTSSSNSNHDTEAFF. In nucleotides, the CDR3 is TGTGGCACCAGCAGTTCAAACAGCAATCACGACACTGAAGCTTTCTTT.